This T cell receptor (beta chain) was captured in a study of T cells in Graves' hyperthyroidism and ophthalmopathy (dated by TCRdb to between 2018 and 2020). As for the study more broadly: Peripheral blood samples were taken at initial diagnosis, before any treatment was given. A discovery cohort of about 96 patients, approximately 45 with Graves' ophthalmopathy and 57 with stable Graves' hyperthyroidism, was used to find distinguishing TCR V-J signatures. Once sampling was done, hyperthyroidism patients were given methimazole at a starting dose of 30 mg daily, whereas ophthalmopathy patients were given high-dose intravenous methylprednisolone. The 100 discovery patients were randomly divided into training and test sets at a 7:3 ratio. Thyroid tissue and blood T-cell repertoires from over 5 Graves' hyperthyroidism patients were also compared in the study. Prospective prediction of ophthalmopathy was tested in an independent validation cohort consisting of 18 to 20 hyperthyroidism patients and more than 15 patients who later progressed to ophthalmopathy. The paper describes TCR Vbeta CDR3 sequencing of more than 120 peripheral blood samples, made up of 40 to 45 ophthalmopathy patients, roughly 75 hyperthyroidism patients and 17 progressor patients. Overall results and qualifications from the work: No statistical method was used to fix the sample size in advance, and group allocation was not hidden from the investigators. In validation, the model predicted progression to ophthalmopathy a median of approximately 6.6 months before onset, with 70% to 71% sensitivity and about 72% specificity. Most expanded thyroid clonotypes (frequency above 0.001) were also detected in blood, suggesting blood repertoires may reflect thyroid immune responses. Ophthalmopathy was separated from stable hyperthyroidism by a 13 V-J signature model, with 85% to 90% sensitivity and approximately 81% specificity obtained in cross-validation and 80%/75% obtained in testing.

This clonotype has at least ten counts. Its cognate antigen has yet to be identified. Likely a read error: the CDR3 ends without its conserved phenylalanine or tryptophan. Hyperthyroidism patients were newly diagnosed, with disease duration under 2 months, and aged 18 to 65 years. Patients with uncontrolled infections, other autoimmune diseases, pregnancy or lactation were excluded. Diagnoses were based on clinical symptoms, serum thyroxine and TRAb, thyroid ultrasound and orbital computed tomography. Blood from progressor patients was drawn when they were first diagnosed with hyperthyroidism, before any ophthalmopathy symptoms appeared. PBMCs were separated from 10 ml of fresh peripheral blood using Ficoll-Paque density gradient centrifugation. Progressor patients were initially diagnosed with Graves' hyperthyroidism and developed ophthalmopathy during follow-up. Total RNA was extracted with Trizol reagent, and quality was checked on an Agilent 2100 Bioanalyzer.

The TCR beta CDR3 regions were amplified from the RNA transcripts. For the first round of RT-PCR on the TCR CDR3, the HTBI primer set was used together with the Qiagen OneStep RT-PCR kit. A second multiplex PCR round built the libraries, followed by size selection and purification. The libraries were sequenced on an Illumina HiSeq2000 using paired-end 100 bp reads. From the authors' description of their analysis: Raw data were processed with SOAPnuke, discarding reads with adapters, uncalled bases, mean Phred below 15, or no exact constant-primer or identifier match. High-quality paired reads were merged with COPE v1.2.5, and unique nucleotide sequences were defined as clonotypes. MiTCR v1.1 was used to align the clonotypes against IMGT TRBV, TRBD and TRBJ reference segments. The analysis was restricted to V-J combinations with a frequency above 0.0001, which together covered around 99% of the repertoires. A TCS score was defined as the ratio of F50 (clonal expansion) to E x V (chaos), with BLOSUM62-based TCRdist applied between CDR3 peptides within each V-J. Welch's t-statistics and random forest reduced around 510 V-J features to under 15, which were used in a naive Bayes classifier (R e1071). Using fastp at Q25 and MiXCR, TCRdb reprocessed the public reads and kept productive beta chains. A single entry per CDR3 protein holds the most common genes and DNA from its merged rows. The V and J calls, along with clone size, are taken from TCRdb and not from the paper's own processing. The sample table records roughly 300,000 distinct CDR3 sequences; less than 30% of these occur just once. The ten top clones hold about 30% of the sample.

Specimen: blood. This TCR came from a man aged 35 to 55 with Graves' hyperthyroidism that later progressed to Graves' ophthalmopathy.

The nucleotides are TGTGCCAGCCTTAGCGATCTGGGCCAAGCTTTCTCT. It translates as CASLSDLGQAFS. The chain is made from TRBV6-5 and TRBJ1-1, with the D gene call left open. The CDR3 numbers 12 amino acids, ends counted. Only the CDR3 part of the read is kept: 36 bases, read in frame from the first base. Trimming removed 8 bases from V and 9 bases from J, leaving 16 bases between the germline ends. CDR1 is given as MNHEY and CDR2 as SVGAGI, both from the germline V gene.